A single sample gave rise to the 5 T cell receptor beta chains below, sequenced in a study of CD8 T cells in ankylosing spondylitis (dated by TCRdb to 2015 to 2018). General findings and caveats noted by the study authors: A TCR beta motif of 8 or 9 highly homologous amino acid variants appeared characteristic of blood from ankylosing spondylitis patients.

Their recognized antigens are unknown. Library preparation used 5' RACE. The run used an Illumina HiSeq 2500. In TCRdb, the public reads were trimmed at Q25 with fastp and aligned with MiXCR, with productive beta chains retained. Rows are unified per CDR3 protein, each entry keeping the most common DNA and genes. This sample comprises about 500,000 distinct CDR3 sequences, about 12% of them detected only once. The ten largest clones add up to under 7.5% of the sample. Sequencing used blood, either unsorted or a sorted T cell fraction (not recorded which). The receptor set was obtained from a male donor with ankylosing spondylitis.

The chain combines TRBV28 with TRBJ2-3, with D possibly being TRBD1 (5 bases). Trimming took 5 bases from V and 0 from J, leaving 15 bases between them. This CDR3 is built from 16 residues. Germline V gives CDR1 MDHEN, CDR2 SYDVKM. As DNA, the CDR3 is TGTGCCAGCAGTCCGCTGGGGCAGGGCAGCACAGATACGCAGTATTTT. Protein product: CASSPLGQGSTDTQYF. Based on the CDR3 plus reference TRBV28 and TRBJ2-3, the full variable domain is DVKVTQSSRYLVKRTGEKVFLECVQDMDHENMFWYRQDPGLGLRLIYFSYDVKMKEKGDIPEGYSVSREKKERFSLILESASTNQTSMYLCASSPLGQGSTDTQYFGPGTRLTVL.

V gene TRBV12-3 or TRBV12-4 combines with J gene TRBJ2-1; tentatively, D is TRBD1 or TRBD2 (5 bases each). V was clipped by 6 bases and J by 3 bases, with 9 bases between them. This CDR3 spans 13 amino acids. CDR3: CASRGPDYNEQFF. For the CDR3, the DNA is TGTGCCAGCAGGGGACCGGACTACAATGAGCAGTTCTTC.

The rearrangement joins TRBV7-9 to TRBJ1-2, with 7 bases aligning to TRBD1. V shed 7 bases, J shed 0 bases, and the junction held 5 bases outside the gene matches. CDR1 is SEHNR, CDR2 FQNEAQ, per germline (reference sequence). This CDR3 is built from 14 residues. Here the CDR3 reads CASKGTAANYGYTF. For the CDR3, the DNA is TGTGCCAGCAAGGGGACAGCCGCTAACTATGGCTACACCTTC. The complete variable domain, with remaining parts taken from reference TRBV7-9 and TRBJ1-2, reads DTGVSQNPRHKITKRGQNVTFRCDPISEHNRLYWYRQTLGQGPEFLTYFQNEAQLEKSRLLSDRFSAERPKGSFSTLEIQRTEQGDSAMYLCASKGTAANYGYTFGSGTRLTVV.

In its sample, this clonotype was seen many times. The J gene is TRBJ2-7, the V gene TRBV18; D gene unclear. The V gene lost 5 bases and the J gene lost 3 bases, with 8 bases spanning the gap. Germline V CDR1 and CDR2: KGHSH, LQKENI. This CDR3 is built from 12 residues. DNA for the CDR3: TGTGCCAGCTCAATTGGGTACTACGAGCAGTACTTC. Its translation is CASSIGYYEQYF.

The V and J genes are TRBV6-5 and TRBJ2-2; 12 bases match TRBD2. J gave up 3 bases and V 1 base, and 9 bases lay outside the gene matches. This CDR3 is 19 amino acids long. Germline-derived CDR1 and CDR2 are MNHEY and SVGAGI. This CDR3 reads CASSYWASGRVGDTGELFF. The CDR3 nucleotides read TGTGCCAGCAGTTACTGGGCTAGCGGGAGGGTCGGGGACACCGGGGAGCTGTTTTTT.